The next 11 T cell receptor beta chains were all read from a single sample in a study of blood T cell repertoires in COVID-19. Clones were sequenced by immunoSEQ multiplex PCR, and TCRdb holds only the in-frame ones, with some missing. The sample lists some 160,000 clones; around 83% were seen once. The specimen sequenced was peripheral blood. These TCRs come from a man between 70 and 80 years old who had recovered from COVID-19.

This clone was seen a handful of times. The same CDR3 is also encoded by other DNA sequences in this sample. V usage is TRBV5-1 and J usage is TRBJ2-3, with 7 bases matching TRBD1. CDR3 length: 14 residues. Germline CDR1 reads SGHRS; CDR2 reads YFSETQ. V shed 0 bases and J 4 bases; nucleotides not matched to a gene: 2. Here the CDR3 DNA reads TGCGCCAGCAGCTTGGGACAGGGATCAGATACGCAGTATTTT. Translation gives CASSLGQGSDTQYF.

Comment on this clone: Mismatch with germline at one junction end may stem from a read error. The J gene is TRBJ2-7, the V gene TRBV7-9; 9 bases map to TRBD1. The CDR3 sequence is 12 residues long. In germline, CDR1 is SEHNR, CDR2 FQNEAQ (reference sequence). In DNA form, the CDR3 reads TGTGCCAGCAGCCGCGGTACGGGACAGGGAAGCTTC. It is translated as CASSRGTGQGSF.

The CDR3 coding sequence is TGTGCCAGCAGTGAAGTTGGAGCACAGTTCTTC. Protein product: CASSEVGAQFF. The rearrangement joins TRBV6-1 to TRBJ2-1; D ambiguous. Trimming left V 1 base short and J 13 bases short, with 8 bases between. The CDR3 sequence is 11 residues long. Germline CDR1 is MNHNS and CDR2 is SASEGT.

The chain joins TRBV4-1 to TRBJ2-1; 8 bases line up with TRBD2. CDR1 MGHRA and CDR2 YSYEKL come from the germline V gene. V was pared by 4 bases and J by 1 base, with 9 bases of the junction left unmatched. CDR3 length: 17 amino acids. This chain's CDR3 is CASSPKRLAPSYNEQFF. The CDR3 DNA follows: TGCGCCAGCAGCCCGAAGAGACTAGCGCCTTCCTACAATGAGCAGTTCTTC.

The count of this clone is one. The gene calls are TRBV5-1 and TRBJ2-1, with 8 nucleotides matching TRBD1. V was clipped by 4 bases and J by 3 bases; unmatched bases: 6. In germline, CDR1 is SGHRS, CDR2 YFSETQ. CDR3 length equals 15 residues. The CDR3 nucleotides are TGCGCCAGCAGCGCTACAGGGGGAAGCTACAATGAGCAGTTCTTC. It codes for CASSATGGSYNEQFF. Variable domain in full (rest from reference TRBV5-1 and TRBJ2-1): KAGVTQTPRYLIKTRGQQVTLSCSPISGHRSVSWYQQTPGQGLQFLFEYFSETQRNKGNFPGRFSGRQFSNSRSEMNVSTLELGDSALYLCASSATGGSYNEQFFGPGTRLTVL.

The V gene is TRBV5-1, the J gene TRBJ1-4; 8 positions agree with TRBD1. Germline V CDR1 and CDR2: SGHRS, YFSETQ. The CDR3 contains 14 residues. V trimming: 4 bases; J trimming: 7 bases; junction bases outside the gene matches: 6. The DNA of the CDR3 is TGCGCCAGCAGCCCGACAGGGGTTGGTGAAAAACTGTTTTTT. Translation gives CASSPTGVGEKLFF.

V gene TRBV28 combines with J gene TRBJ2-2; tentative D call: TRBD1 (6 bases). The CDR3 has 16 residues. Trimming cost V 7 bases and J 4 bases, with 19 bases left between them. The germline gives CDR1 MDHEN, CDR2 SYDVKM. The CDR3 protein is CASTTPHRASTGELFF. The CDR3 DNA reads TGTGCCAGCACCACTCCCCACAGGGCGAGCACCGGGGAGCTGTTTTTT.

The chain links TRBV3-1 (or the pseudogene TRBV3-2) to TRBJ2-7; a possible D gene is TRBD2 (5 bases). V lost 1 base to trimming and J lost 6 bases, with 7 bases between them. The CDR3 loop spans 12 amino acids. CDR1 LGHDT and CDR2 YNNKEL come from the germline V gene (reference sequence). CDR3 sequence: CASSQVSAEQYF. The CDR3 DNA is TGTGCCAGCAGCCAAGTTAGCGCCGAGCAGTACTTC.

The chain links TRBV30 to TRBJ2-2; perhaps TRBD1 as D (5 bases). The V end lost 1 base, the J end lost 1 base, and 7 bases lay between the germline ends. CDR1 is GTSNPN and CDR2 is SVGIG in the germline V gene (reference sequence). The length of the CDR3 is 14 residues. CDR3 nucleotide sequence: TGTGCCTGGAGTGGTGGACAGAACACCGGGGAGCTGTTTTTT. It yields the protein CAWSGGQNTGELFF. Full variable domain (outside the CDR3, taken from reference TRBV30 and TRBJ2-2): SQTIHQWPATLVQPVGSPLSLECTVEGTSNPNLYWYRQAAGRGLQLLFYSVGIGQISSEVPQNLSASRPQDRQFILSSKKLLLSDSGFYLCAWSGGQNTGELFFGEGSRLTVL.

The chain couples TRBV6-5 to TRBJ2-7; 8 bases align to TRBD1. Germline-derived CDR1 and CDR2 are MNHEY and SVGAGI. Trimming removed 7 bases from V and 2 bases from J; junction bases left unmatched: 7. The CDR3 extends over 14 amino acids. This CDR3 is CASTSTGVPYEQYF. The CDR3 region has the DNA TGTGCCAGCACCTCGACAGGGGTCCCCTACGAGCAGTACTTC.

This chain uses TRBV28 with TRBJ2-1; 10 nucleotides align to TRBD1. The CDR3 has 16 residues. Trimming cost V 4 bases and J 1 base; bases outside gene matches: 4. Germline CDR1 and CDR2: MDHEN and SYDVKM. CDR3 DNA sequence: TGTGCCAGCAGTTCAGGGACAGGGGTATCCTACAATGAGCAGTTCTTC. Amino acid sequence: CASSSGTGVSYNEQFF.